The 20 T cell receptor beta chains below were found in one sample sequenced in a study of T cell clonality in common variable immunodeficiency. Findings and caveats of the study: In common variable immunodeficiency, TCR beta chains reportedly carried fewer deletions and N-nucleotide insertions.

The method was immunoSEQ multiplex PCR; TCRdb's version includes in-frame clones alone and lacks a portion of them. The sample gives around 42,000 clones, none seen only once, and the top ten clones hold roughly 6%. Antigens for these TCRs are unknown. Sequenced material: peripheral blood mononuclear cells. The source of these receptors is a human donor with common variable immunodeficiency.

Regarding this clone: The missing CDR3 end, 3 residues past where the read stops, is filled in from the germline J gene. The chain uses TRBV2 and TRBJ2-7; 12 positions match TRBD2. The CDR3 has 14 amino acids. Germline-derived CDR1 and CDR2 are SNHLY and FYNNEI. V lost 5 bases, J lost 4 bases, and 3 bases stayed unmatched. The CDR3 sequence: CASSLGLAGYEQYF. The sequenced part of the CDR3 DNA is TGTGCCAGCAGTTTAGGACTAGCGGGGTACGAG.

Many counts were recorded for this clone. The CDR3 is cut off 3 residues early in the read; its end comes from the germline J gene. The chain has TRBV5-1 and TRBJ2-5, with D possibly being TRBD2 (6 bases). Trimming removed 0 bases from V and 6 bases from J, with 12 bases in between. This CDR3 contains 14 residues. Germline V lookup: CDR1 SGHRS, CDR2 YFSETQ. Here the CDR3 reads CASSLVGEEKTQYF. The CDR3 bases that were read are TGCGCCAGCAGCTTGGTAGGGGAGGAAAAGACC.

The sample holds a few counts of this clone. With the read ending 3 residues before the CDR3 end, the germline J gene is used to fill in that end. The gene calls are TRBV20-1 and TRBJ1-3, with D perhaps TRBD1 (5 bases). CDR1 is DFQATT, CDR2 SNEGSKA, per germline (reference sequence). This CDR3 contains 18 residues. Trimming left V 0 bases short and J 0 bases short, with 18 bases between. Here the CDR3 reads CSARDWRQGTTSGNTIYF. The CDR3 DNA, read in part, is TGCAGTGCTAGAGATTGGCGGCAGGGCACTACCTCTGGAAACACC.

Of note for this clone: The read falls 3 residues short of the CDR3 end, and the missing part is taken from the germline J gene. This chain links TRBV19 with TRBJ1-2, with a tentative D call TRBD1 (5 bases). The CDR3 loop spans 13 amino acids. With 7 bases removed from V and 4 bases from J, the gap between germline ends came to 13 bases. Per the germline V gene, CDR1 is LNHDA and CDR2 is SQIVND (reference sequence). CDR3 sequence: CASTKGPIYGYTF. CDR3 DNA (partial): TGTGCCAGTACGAAGGGGCCGATCTATGGC.

This clone was seen only a few times. The CDR3 end lies 3 residues beyond the end of the read and is filled in from the germline J gene. The rearrangement uses TRBV2 and TRBJ2-3; D gene ambiguous. The CDR3 has 14 amino acids. The germline V and J ends were trimmed by 5 bases and 0 bases, with 9 bases remaining between them. Germline values: CDR1 SNHLY, CDR2 FYNNEI. CDR3 amino acids: CASSRASSTDTQYF. The part of the CDR3 DNA that was read is TGTGCCAGCAGTAGGGCCTCTAGCACAGATACG.

This clone was picked up many times. The covered CDR3 bases are TGTGCCAGCAGTATCGGGGGGAGTGGCACAGATACG. Its translation: CASSIGGSGTDT. The full-length CDR3 reads as CASSIGGSGTDTQYF. V gene TRBV2 combines with J gene TRBJ2-3; 7 positions agree with TRBD2. Read coverage stops 3 residues before the CDR3 terminus; the germline J gene supplies the remainder. Trimming at V came to 5 bases and at J to 1 base, leaving 6 bases not matched to a gene. The CDR3 has 15 amino acids. Germline CDR1 is SNHLY and CDR2 is FYNNEI.

This clone showed up just a few times. The CDR3 end is not reached by the read, which stops 3 residues before it; the germline J gene fills it in. The chain combines TRBV30 with TRBJ1-5, with TRBD1 as a possible D gene (6 bases). V lost 2 bases to trimming and J lost 2 bases, with 31 bases between them. Germline CDR1 reads GTSNPN; CDR2 reads SVGIG (reference sequence). This CDR3 is built from 21 residues. The CDR3 here is CAWSPRWYREGGGQRNQPQHF. CDR3 DNA, as far as it was read: TGTGCCTGGAGTCCTCGGTGGTACAGGGAAGGGGGGGGACAACGCAATCAGCCC.

This clone has only a few counts. The missing CDR3 end, 3 residues past where the read stops, is filled in from the germline J gene. The rearrangement links TRBV5-1 to TRBJ2-5, with 10 bases fitting TRBD1. This CDR3 is built from 15 residues. Trimming took 1 base from V and 5 from J; bases not matched to a gene: 5. Germline CDR1 SGHRS, CDR2 YFSETQ. The covered CDR3 bases are TGCGCCAGCAGCTTGTCAGGGACAGGGGCGGAGACC. Its protein product is CASSLSGTGAET. The whole CDR3 region reads CASSLSGTGAETQYF.

In this sample, this clone turned up many times. The DNA ends 3 residues before the CDR3 does, and the rest of the CDR3 is filled in from the germline J gene. This rearrangement joins TRBV11-2 to TRBJ1-4; the D is unclear. Between the trimmed V and J ends, which lost 1 base and 1 base, there was a span of 7 bases. This CDR3 spans 15 amino acids. Germline V gene sequence: CDR1 SGHAT, CDR2 FQNNGV. The CDR3 sequence: CASSLGAITNEKLFF. Partial CDR3 DNA: TGTGCCAGCAGCTTAGGAGCCATAACTAATGAAAAA.

This clone showed up many times. The DNA read from the CDR3 is TGTGCCAGCAGCTTGGATGCTATCGAG. Translated: CASSLDAIE. Given in full, the CDR3 is CASSLDAIEQYF. The chain uses TRBV5-4 and TRBJ2-7; unclear D gene. The read stops 3 residues short of the end of the CDR3; the missing end is completed from the germline J gene. Trimming took off 0 bases at V and 6 bases at J, with 7 bases between the two ends. CDR3 length equals 12 residues. CDR1 and CDR2 (germline): SGHNT, YYREEE (reference sequence).

Note on this clone: The CDR3 extends 3 residues past the end of the read, so its final part is completed from the germline J gene. The chain carries TRBV5-6 and TRBJ1-2, with 7 bases aligning to TRBD1. With 0 bases clipped from V and 6 bases from J, the junction kept 2 bases outside the gene matches. The CDR3 contains 13 residues. From germline, CDR1 is SGHDT and CDR2 YYEEEE. The part of the CDR3 DNA that was read is TGTGCCAGCAGCTTGGTCGGGACAGATGGC. Protein product: CASSLVGTDG. The whole CDR3 sequence is CASSLVGTDGYTF.

This clone was seen only a few times. The CDR3 end lies 3 residues beyond the end of the read and is filled in from the germline J gene. The rearrangement joins TRBV19 to TRBJ2-5, with TRBD2 matching over 12 bases. V dropped 4 bases and J dropped 1; count of bases not matched to a gene: 4. Germline-derived CDR1 and CDR2 are LNHDA and SQIVND (reference sequence). The CDR3 extends over 16 amino acids. The CDR3: CASSRRTSGVQETQYF. The CDR3 bases that were read are TGTGCCAGTAGTAGAAGGACTAGCGGGGTCCAAGAGACC.

Remarks on this clone: The read terminates 3 residues ahead of where the CDR3 ends, so the germline J gene completes it. The V gene is TRBV6-2 or TRBV6-3, the J gene TRBJ2-5; 10 nucleotides align to TRBD1. The CDR3 is 17 amino acids. Germline V gene data show CDR1 as MNHEY and CDR2 as SVGEGT. The V gene end was trimmed by 5 bases and the J gene end by 3 bases; junction bases not matched to a gene: 12. CDR3 sequence: CASSTFRTGGEKETQYF. CDR3 DNA (partial): TGTGCCAGCAGTACCTTTCGGACAGGGGGGGAAAAAGAGACC.

There are many counts of this clone. The sequence runs out 3 residues before the end of the CDR3; the remainder is reconstructed from the germline J gene. The gene calls are TRBV20-1 and TRBJ2-5; 11 bases fit TRBD1. This CDR3 has 14 amino acids. CDR1 and CDR2 from the germline V gene are DFQATT and SNEGSKA (reference sequence). Germline trimming cut 2 bases from V and 4 bases from J; bases unmatched to any gene: 3. The CDR3 reads CSARPGTGGETQYF. The covered CDR3 bases are TGCAGTGCTAGACCCGGGACAGGGGGAGAGACC.

This clone was found many times. The read ends 3 residues shy of where the CDR3 ends; the end is completed using the germline J gene. The chain employs TRBV7-9 and TRBJ2-1; the match to TRBD2 covers 8 bases. Trimming at V came to 4 bases and at J to 7 bases, leaving 9 bases not matched to a gene. Germline V gene data show CDR1 as SEHNR and CDR2 as FQNEAQ (reference sequence). This CDR3 is 15 amino acids long. Incomplete CDR3 DNA: TGTGCCAGCAGCTCAGCGGGGGCGAGGGGGAATGAG. It yields the protein CASSSAGARGNE. The whole CDR3 protein is CASSSAGARGNEQFF.

This clone has a handful of counts. The read ends 3 residues early relative to the CDR3; the germline J gene fills the gap. V gene TRBV19 combines with J gene TRBJ1-5; maybe TRBD1 (5 bases). The CDR3 spans 13 residues. Germline V gene lookup returns CDR1 LNHDA and CDR2 SQIVND (reference sequence). Trimming pared 2 bases from V and 5 bases from J, leaving 7 bases between. CDR3 DNA (partial): TGTGCCAGTAGTATACAGGGAGATCAGCCC. It translates to CASSIQGDQP. The CDR3 reads in full as CASSIQGDQPQHF.

In its sample, this clone was seen many times. Read coverage stops 3 residues before the CDR3 terminus; the germline J gene supplies the remainder. The rearrangement uses TRBV5-6 and TRBJ2-7; D might be TRBD1 (8 bases). The germline V and J ends were trimmed by 6 bases and 2 bases, with 18 bases remaining between them. This CDR3 comprises 15 residues. From germline, CDR1 is SGHDT and CDR2 YYEEEE. The CDR3 loop reads CASNPTGGAPYEQYF. The CDR3 bases that were read are TGTGCCAGCAACCCTACAGGGGGGGCCCCCTACGAG.

This clone was seen many times. The CDR3 goes on 3 residues after the read ends, and that part is filled in from the germline J gene. The same CDR3 also results from other DNA sequences found in this sample. The rearrangement links TRBV5-1 to TRBJ1-2; a weak D match, TRBD1 (6 bases). Germline-derived CDR1 and CDR2 are SGHRS and YFSETQ. The ends were cut back, 0 bases at V and 3 bases at J, with 6 bases in the middle. The CDR3 sequence is 13 residues long. The CDR3 DNA, read in part, is TGCGCCAGCAGCTTGGAGGGGGACTATGGC. This gives the protein CASSLEGDYG. The whole CDR3 is CASSLEGDYGYTF.

This clone was observed at least ten times. The read falls 3 residues short of the CDR3 end, and the missing part is taken from the germline J gene. V usage is TRBV5-8 and J usage is TRBJ1-6, with 9 bases aligning to TRBD1. Germline V gene data show CDR1 as SGHTS and CDR2 as YDEGEE. The CDR3 is 14 residues long. V shed 4 bases, J shed 11 bases, and the junction held 7 bases outside the gene matches. The sequenced CDR3 bases are TGTGCCAGCAGCATGCGACAGGGGGACGCACCC. Amino acid sequence: CASSMRQGDAP. The complete CDR3 reads CASSMRQGDAPLHF.

This clone has a count of ten or more. The CDR3 end is not reached by the read, which stops 3 residues before it; the germline J gene fills it in. The V call is TRBV7-6, the J call TRBJ2-7; tentatively, D is TRBD1 (6 bases). The V end lost 6 bases, the J end lost 2 bases, and 11 bases lay between the germline ends. The CDR3 is 13 amino acids. CDR1 SGHVS and CDR2 FNYEAQ come from the germline V gene. CDR3 DNA, as far as it was read: TGTGCCAGCAGTGGACAGAATGCCTACGAG. Protein: CASSGQNAYE. The entire CDR3 reads CASSGQNAYEQYF.